These T cell receptor beta chains were read from a single sample in a study of blood T cell repertoires in COVID-19. Assay used: immunoSEQ multiplex PCR; TCRdb lists only in-frame clones, some missing. The table includes under 130,000 clones, about 75% detected once. Sequences were obtained from peripheral blood. The receptors shown here come from a man at least 80 years old with acute or convalescent COVID-19. Each CDR3 is given with its conserved first and last residue. A D gene is named only where the DNA matches it firmly. Size tells how often a clone was seen (once, few, many) or the class of an expanded clone, and some rows leave it out.

v_gene: TRBV5-1
j_gene: TRBJ2-1
d_gene: -
abundance: -
CDR3nt: TGCGCCAGCAGCTTACTGAACAATGAGCAGTTCTTC
CDR3aa: CASSLLNNEQFF

v_gene: TRBV7-2
j_gene: TRBJ2-5
d_gene: -
abundance: -
CDR3nt: TGTGCCAGCAGCGTCCGACGAGGCGTACAAGAGACCCAGTACTTC
CDR3aa: CASSVRRGVQETQYF

v_gene: TRBV24-1
j_gene: TRBJ2-5
d_gene: TRBD1
abundance: -
CDR3nt: TGTGCCACAGGACAGGGGGCGCGGGAGACCCAGTACTTC
CDR3aa: CATGQGARETQYF

v_gene: TRBV3-1/TRBV3-2
j_gene: TRBJ2-2
d_gene: -
abundance: -
CDR3nt: TGTGCCAGCGGGGGGAGTGGGACCGGGGAGCTGTTTTTT
CDR3aa: CASGGSGTGELFF

v_gene: TRBV9
j_gene: TRBJ2-3
d_gene: -
abundance: -
CDR3nt: TGTGCCAGCAGCGTCGGGACTTCTCCTACGCAGTATTTT
CDR3aa: CASSVGTSPTQYF

v_gene: TRBV5-5
j_gene: TRBJ1-6
d_gene: TRBD1
abundance: -
CDR3nt: TGTGCCAGCAGGAGAGAAGACAGGGGAAATTCACCCCTCCACTTT
CDR3aa: CASRREDRGNSPLHF

v_gene: TRBV18
j_gene: TRBJ2-7
d_gene: TRBD1
abundance: -
CDR3nt: TGTGCCAGCTCACCACTGGGACAGGGAGGTCGCGAGCAGTACTTC
CDR3aa: CASSPLGQGGREQYF

v_gene: TRBV18
j_gene: TRBJ2-3
d_gene: TRBD1
abundance: -
CDR3nt: TGTGCCAGCTCACCAGGGACAGCCACAGATACGCAGTATTTT
CDR3aa: CASSPGTATDTQYF

v_gene: TRBV27
j_gene: TRBJ1-1
d_gene: -
abundance: -
CDR3nt: TGTGCCAGCATCGATTCGGGGGTGAGGGCAATGGCTGAAGCTTTCTTT
CDR3aa: CASIDSGVRAMAEAFF

v_gene: TRBV5-1
j_gene: TRBJ2-1
d_gene: TRBD2
abundance: -
CDR3nt: TGCGCCAGCAGCTTAGGGACTAGCGGGAGTGTGCGGCAGTTCTTC
CDR3aa: CASSLGTSGSVRQFF

v_gene: TRBV9
j_gene: TRBJ1-6
d_gene: -
abundance: -
CDR3nt: TGTGCCAGCAGCGTATGGGCAGGGGATACGAATTCACCCCTCCACTTT
CDR3aa: CASSVWAGDTNSPLHF

v_gene: TRBV3-1/TRBV3-2
j_gene: TRBJ2-1
d_gene: -
abundance: few
CDR3nt: TGTGCCAGCGGAGATTACAATGAGCAGTTCTTC
CDR3aa: CASGDYNEQFF

v_gene: TRBV28
j_gene: TRBJ2-7
d_gene: TRBD2
abundance: -
CDR3nt: TGTGCCAGCAGTCTTTGGCTAGCGGGAGATGAGCAGTACTTC
CDR3aa: CASSLWLAGDEQYF

v_gene: TRBV5-8
j_gene: TRBJ2-4
d_gene: -
abundance: -
CDR3nt: TGTGCCAGCAGCCTAGTAGTCGTTACAGCCAAAAACATTCAGTACTTC
CDR3aa: CASSLVVVTAKNIQYF